The clone carrying this T cell receptor beta chain was recorded a few times. This sample was taken from a study of blood T cell repertoires in COVID-19. The assay was immunoSEQ multiplex PCR, and TCRdb's table has in-frame clones only and misses some. Among roughly 120,000 clones listed, about 94% were seen once. This CDR3 has 20 amino acids. V shed 3 bases, J shed 2 bases, and the junction held 11 bases outside the gene matches. CDR1 and CDR2 (germline): SGDLS, YYNGEE. V is TRBV9 and J is TRBJ2-1; 16 nucleotides agree with TRBD2. The TCR comes from a man aged 50-59 years with COVID-19, enrolled during active disease. Source material: peripheral blood. This CDR3 is CASSGPGTSGRVIPYNEQFF. The CDR3, as DNA: TGTGCCAGCAGCGGCCCTGGGACTAGCGGGAGGGTCATCCCCTACAATGAGCAGTTCTTC.